A single sample gave rise to the 27 T cell receptor beta chains below, sequenced in a study of OX40 agonist ivuxolimab in advanced cancers. Sequenced by immunoSEQ multiplex PCR; TCRdb stores in-frame clones only, minus some. The sample holds more than 50,000 clones, roughly 84% seen once. The source was CD4+ or CD8+ T cells sorted from blood, collected in a trial of the OX40 agonist ivuxolimab. The source is an adult with an advanced solid tumor such as melanoma, head and neck, liver or kidney cancer.

The chain recombines TRBV5-1 with TRBJ2-2; D gene unclear. Germline values: CDR1 SGHRS, CDR2 YFSETQ. V shed 4 bases and J shed 0 bases, with 13 bases lying between them. The CDR3 sequence is 16 residues long. The CDR3 DNA follows: TGCGCCAGCAGCCTATCAGGAGCAACGAACACCGGGGAGCTGTTTTTT. This gives the protein CASSLSGATNTGELFF. Full variable domain (missing parts from reference TRBV5-1 and TRBJ2-2): KAGVTQTPRYLIKTRGQQVTLSCSPISGHRSVSWYQQTPGQGLQFLFEYFSETQRNKGNFPGRFSGRQFSNSRSEMNVSTLELGDSALYLCASSLSGATNTGELFFGEGSRLTVL.

The V call is TRBV5-1, the J call TRBJ2-1; D gene unclear. Trimming stripped 2 bases from V and 2 bases from J, with 5 bases between. The CDR3 covers 13 residues. Germline V gives CDR1 SGHRS, CDR2 YFSETQ. DNA of the CDR3: TGCGCCAGCAGCTTACAGACCTACAATGAGCAGTTCTTC. Translated: CASSLQTYNEQFF.

The V call is TRBV5-4, the J call TRBJ2-7; tentatively, D is TRBD2 (5 bases). V lost 2 bases to trimming and J lost 2 bases, with 17 bases between them. This CDR3 spans 16 amino acids. Germline CDR1 is SGHNT and CDR2 is YYREEE (reference sequence). CDR3 in DNA: TGTGCCAGCAGCTTAGGAGGCGGGCTCGGTACCTACGAGCAGTACTTC. It specifies CASSLGGGLGTYEQYF.

This clone was counted only a few times. CDR3 coding DNA: TGTGCCAGTAGTATAGTGGGGATTGGGGATAGGGGCAAAAACATTCAGTACTTC. Its translation is CASSIVGIGDRGKNIQYF. The genes are TRBV19 and TRBJ2-4; D perhaps matches TRBD1 (5 bases). Germline V CDR1 and CDR2: LNHDA, SQIVND (reference sequence). The CDR3 is made up of 18 amino acids. Deletions cut 1 base from V and 3 bases from J, with 19 bases between.

The rearrangement joins TRBV19 to TRBJ2-1, with 11 bases fitting TRBD2. V lost 1 base and J lost 3; bases outside the gene matches: 2. Looked up from germline, CDR1 is LNHDA and CDR2 is SQIVND (reference sequence). The CDR3 covers 16 residues. The CDR3: CASSIGGTSGYNEQFF. The CDR3 DNA reads as TGTGCCAGTAGTATAGGAGGGACTAGCGGCTACAATGAGCAGTTCTTC.

In this sample, this clone turned up a few times. The chain uses TRBV19 and TRBJ1-3; tentative D call: TRBD1 (5 bases). Looked up from germline, CDR1 is LNHDA and CDR2 is SQIVND (reference sequence). The length of the CDR3 is 16 residues. V was shortened by 0 bases and J by 1 base, with 10 bases between the two germline ends. CDR3 residues: CASSIDSTVSGNTIYF. CDR3 nucleotide sequence: TGTGCCAGTAGTATAGATTCGACAGTGTCTGGAAACACCATATATTTT.

This clone was recorded only once. V and J are TRBV11-2 and TRBJ2-3; TRBD1 is a possible D gene (6 bases). With 1 base removed from V and 2 bases from J, the gap between germline ends came to 16 bases. Germline CDR1 is SGHAT and CDR2 is FQNNGV. This CDR3 contains 17 residues. DNA of the CDR3: TGTGCCAGCAGCTTAGCCCGTCAGGGGCCTTCCACAGATACGCAGTATTTT. It yields the protein CASSLARQGPSTDTQYF.

The DNA for the CDR3 is TGTGCCAGCAGCCCGACAGGGACTATAGATTCACCCCTCCACTTT. Protein sequence: CASSPTGTIDSPLHF. This sequence joins TRBV6-5 and TRBJ1-6, with 7 nucleotides matching TRBD1. CDR1 and CDR2 from the germline V gene are MNHEY and SVGAGI. CDR3 length: 15 residues. With 6 bases clipped from V and 8 bases from J, the junction kept 10 bases outside the gene matches.

This chain uses TRBV6-5 with TRBJ1-3, with D possibly TRBD1 on 5 matching bases. Germline-derived CDR1 and CDR2 are MNHEY and SVGAGI. The CDR3 covers 15 residues. V was cut by 0 bases and J by 4 bases, with 10 bases left in between. The CDR3 DNA reads TGTGCCAGCAGTTACTCAGGGGACGCGGGAAACACCATATATTTT. This codes for CASSYSGDAGNTIYF.

The rearrangement uses TRBV7-9 and TRBJ2-2, with D uncertain. V was pared by 7 bases and J by 5 bases, with 11 bases between. Germline V CDR1 and CDR2: SEHNR, FQNEAQ (reference sequence). The CDR3 contains 13 residues. The CDR3 loop is CASTGAVTGELFF. The CDR3, as DNA: TGTGCCAGCACCGGTGCCGTTACCGGGGAGCTGTTTTTT.

This rearrangement joins TRBV5-4 to TRBJ2-5, with 9 bases matching TRBD2. This CDR3 has 16 residues. With 4 bases clipped from V and 4 bases from J, the junction kept 11 bases outside the gene matches. Germline values: CDR1 SGHNT, CDR2 YYREEE (reference sequence). For the CDR3, the DNA is TGTGCCAGCAGCCCCTCGGGGCGGGGGGGCGGAGAGACCCAGTACTTC. Protein sequence: CASSPSGRGGGETQYF. The full variable domain, completed using reference TRBV5-4 and TRBJ2-5, is ETGVTQSPTHLIKTRGQQVTLRCSSQSGHNTVSWYQQALGQGPQFIFQYYREEENGRGNFPPRFSGLQFPNYSSELNVNALELDDSALYLCASSPSGRGGGETQYFGPGTRLLVL.

In this sample, this clone turned up once. This chain connects TRBV5-1 to TRBJ2-7; D is possibly TRBD1 or TRBD2 (5 bases each). Germline lookup yields CDR1 SGHRS and CDR2 YFSETQ. V was shortened by 4 bases and J by 1 base, with 15 bases between the two germline ends. The length of the CDR3 is 15 residues. The CDR3 bases are TGCGCCAGCAGCCGGGCCGAGGGGTTATCCTACGAGCAGTACTTC. Amino acid sequence: CASSRAEGLSYEQYF.

The chain has TRBV27 and TRBJ1-6, with no clear D. The CDR3 contains 13 residues. The germline gives CDR1 MNHEY, CDR2 SMNVEV (reference sequence). V was shortened by 3 bases and J by 5 bases, with 5 bases between the two germline ends. Written as DNA, the CDR3 is TGTGCCAGCAGTTTCCTCCATAATTCACCCCTCCACTTT. Its protein is CASSFLHNSPLHF.

This clone was observed a few times. The CDR3 region is CASSLMSAGYEKLFF. The CDR3 DNA reads as TGTGCCAGCAGTTTAATGTCGGCAGGGTATGAAAAACTGTTTTTT. The chain has TRBV28 and TRBJ1-4; the D gene is possibly TRBD1 (5 bases). This CDR3 is 15 amino acids long. The V and J ends lost 2 bases and 6 bases respectively, with 13 bases between them. Germline V CDR1 and CDR2: MDHEN, SYDVKM.

V is TRBV9 and J is TRBJ2-5; weak D call: TRBD1 (6 bases). V dropped 4 bases and J dropped 5 bases, with 18 bases sitting between them. CDR3 length: 15 residues. In germline, CDR1 is SGDLS, CDR2 YYNGEE. In DNA, the CDR3 is TGTGCCAGCAGCCTAGGACAGACCCCATGGGAGACCCAGTACTTC. Amino acids: CASSLGQTPWETQYF.

V usage is TRBV7-3 and J usage is TRBJ1-2; the D gene is possibly TRBD1 (6 bases). Germline CDR1 is SGHTA and CDR2 is FQGTGA. The V end lost 5 bases, the J end lost 6 bases, and 13 bases lay between the germline ends. The CDR3 spans 13 residues. The CDR3 DNA sequence: TGTGCCAGCAGCATATCCCCAGGGGATGGCTACACCTTC. Encoded protein: CASSISPGDGYTF.

This chain uses TRBV9 with TRBJ2-3, with 8 positions matching TRBD2. Germline V gene data show CDR1 as SGDLS and CDR2 as YYNGEE. With 0 bases clipped from V and 2 bases from J, the junction kept 2 bases outside the gene matches. The CDR3 has 15 amino acids. CDR3 amino acids: CASSVAGGATDTQYF. DNA for the CDR3: TGTGCCAGCAGCGTAGCCGGGGGGGCCACAGATACGCAGTATTTT.

The rearrangement links TRBV28 to TRBJ2-2; D remains unclear. Germline V CDR1 and CDR2: MDHEN, SYDVKM. The V end was cut by 5 bases, the J end by 4 bases, with 11 bases between. The CDR3 length is 14 residues. For the CDR3, the DNA is TGTGCCAGCAGTCCCCCCCGGATCACCGGGGAGCTGTTTTTT. Its translation: CASSPPRITGELFF.

This clone was found once. The rearrangement links TRBV11-2 to TRBJ1-3, with D maybe TRBD1 (5 bases). The V gene's germline CDR1 is SGHAT and CDR2 FQNNGV. V was shortened by 1 base and J by 0 bases, with 16 bases between the two germline ends. The CDR3 runs to 18 residues. The CDR3 loop is CASSLAPSWGSSGNTIYF. CDR3 sequence (DNA): TGTGCCAGCAGCTTAGCCCCATCGTGGGGGAGCTCTGGAAACACCATATATTTT. The entire variable domain, with the rest obtained from reference TRBV11-2 and TRBJ1-3, is as follows: EAGVAQSPRYKIIEKRQSVAFWCNPISGHATLYWYQQILGQGPKLLIQFQNNGVVDDSQLPKDRFSAERLKGVDSTLKIQPAKLEDSAVYLCASSLAPSWGSSGNTIYFGEGSWLTVV.

This chain uses TRBV21-1 with TRBJ1-2; TRBD1 is taken as the D call from the table, unchecked against the DNA. TRBV21-1 is listed as a pseudogene. The CDR3 sequence is 15 residues long. CDR3: CASSKNGQGDYGYTF. CDR3 coding DNA: TGTGCCAGCAGCAAAAACGGACAAGGGGACTATGGCTACACCTTC.

The chain is built from TRBV7-2 and TRBJ1-1, with a possible D match to TRBD1 (6 bases). The CDR3 is made up of 13 amino acids. Germline CDR1 is SGHTA and CDR2 is FQGNSA. V dropped 5 bases and J dropped 5 bases, with 12 bases sitting between them. The CDR3 is CASSAGGQTEAFF. CDR3 nucleotide sequence: TGTGCCAGCAGCGCCGGGGGGCAAACTGAAGCTTTCTTT. The full variable domain, with the rest looked up from reference TRBV7-2 and TRBJ1-1, is GAGVSQSPSNKVTEKGKDVELRCDPISGHTALYWYRQSLGQGLEFLIYFQGNSAPDKSGLPSDRFSAERTGGSVSTLTIQRTQQEDSAVYLCASSAGGQTEAFFGQGTRLTVV.

The J gene is TRBJ1-5, the V gene TRBV7-2; D not certain. CDR3 size: 12 residues. Trimming removed 5 bases from V and 9 bases from J, with 11 bases in between. CDR1 and CDR2 from the germline V gene are SGHTA and FQGNSA. The CDR3 bases are TGTGCCAGCAGCGCGCCTCCCGGGCCCCAGCATTTT. It translates to CASSAPPGPQHF.

The rearrangement joins TRBV29-1 to TRBJ2-2; 10 nucleotides line up with TRBD1. The CDR3 contains 13 residues. J gave up 7 bases and V 6 bases, and 5 bases lay outside the gene matches. Germline V gives CDR1 SQVTM, CDR2 ANQGSEA. CDR3 protein: CSVRQGAGGELFF. CDR3 nucleotides: TGCAGCGTGCGACAGGGGGCGGGCGGGGAGCTGTTTTTT.

The chain uses TRBV5-1 and TRBJ2-2; 9 nucleotides agree with TRBD2. Unmatched junction bases numbered 7, after V lost 5 bases and J lost 5 bases. Germline CDR1 and CDR2: SGHRS and YFSETQ. This CDR3 has 15 residues. The CDR3 DNA sequence: TGCGCCAGCAGGCTTGCGGGGGGGCCGACCGGGGAGCTGTTTTTT. It specifies CASRLAGGPTGELFF. The complete variable domain, with remaining parts taken from reference TRBV5-1 and TRBJ2-2, reads KAGVTQTPRYLIKTRGQQVTLSCSPISGHRSVSWYQQTPGQGLQFLFEYFSETQRNKGNFPGRFSGRQFSNSRSEMNVSTLELGDSALYLCASRLAGGPTGELFFGEGSRLTVL.

The genes are TRBV29-1 and TRBJ2-3; 7 positions match TRBD1. This CDR3 is 12 amino acids long. Germline values: CDR1 SQVTM, CDR2 ANQGSEA. V shed 4 bases, J shed 4 bases, and the junction held 2 bases outside the gene matches. CDR3 coding DNA: TGCAGCGTTGGGGACAGAGCAGATACGCAGTATTTT. Its protein is CSVGDRADTQYF.

This rearrangement joins TRBV9 to TRBJ2-5; 15 bases fit TRBD2. The germline V gene encodes CDR1 SGDLS and CDR2 YYNGEE. The CDR3 totals 17 residues. V lost 3 bases to trimming and J lost 1 base; unmatched junction nucleotides: 4. DNA for the CDR3: TGTGCCAGCAGCGAGGGGACTAGCGGGGGGACCCAAGAGACCCAGTACTTC. This gives the protein CASSEGTSGGTQETQYF.

The chain carries TRBV27 and TRBJ2-3; no reliable D call. Germline loops: CDR1 MNHEY, CDR2 SMNVEV (reference sequence). The V end was cut by 4 bases, the J end by 0 bases, with 14 bases between. This CDR3 spans 16 amino acids. CDR3 bases: TGTGCCAGCAGTTCAACATTTCAATTTAGCACAGATACGCAGTATTTT. Amino acids: CASSSTFQFSTDTQYF.